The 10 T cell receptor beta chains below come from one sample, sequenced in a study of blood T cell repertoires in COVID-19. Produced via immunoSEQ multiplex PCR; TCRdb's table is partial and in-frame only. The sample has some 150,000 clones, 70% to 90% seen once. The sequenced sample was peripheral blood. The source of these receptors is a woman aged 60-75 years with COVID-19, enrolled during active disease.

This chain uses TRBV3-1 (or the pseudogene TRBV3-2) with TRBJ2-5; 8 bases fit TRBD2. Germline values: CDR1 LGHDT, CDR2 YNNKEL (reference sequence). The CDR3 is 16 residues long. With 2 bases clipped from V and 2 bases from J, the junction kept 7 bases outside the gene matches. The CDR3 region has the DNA TGTGCCAGCAGCCAAAGCGGGCGGGGGGAACAAGAGACCCAGTACTTC. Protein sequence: CASSQSGRGEQETQYF.

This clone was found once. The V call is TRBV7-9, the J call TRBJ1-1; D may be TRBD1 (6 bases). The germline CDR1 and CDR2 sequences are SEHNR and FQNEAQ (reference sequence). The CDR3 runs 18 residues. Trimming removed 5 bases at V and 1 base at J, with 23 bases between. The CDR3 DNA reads TGTGCCAGCAGCCGAACTCCCCCTAGGACAGACTCGAACACTGAAGCTTTCTTT. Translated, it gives CASSRTPPRTDSNTEAFF.

The CDR3: CASSQALVRKTDTQYF. As DNA, the CDR3 is TGTGCCAGCAGCCAAGCTCTAGTAAGGAAGACAGATACGCAGTATTTT. V is TRBV4-2 and J is TRBJ2-3; D unclear. The CDR3 consists of 16 residues. Germline V lookup: CDR1 LGHNA, CDR2 YNFKEQ. V lost 1 base, J lost 3 bases, and 14 bases lay in between.

The CDR3 nucleotides are TGTGCCAGCAGTCCGGACAGGGAGAACACTGAAGCTTTCTTT. It is translated as CASSPDRENTEAFF. The chain couples TRBV6-2 or TRBV6-3 to TRBJ1-1, with 8 bases fitting TRBD1. Germline V lookup: CDR1 MNHEY, CDR2 SVGEGT. V was pared by 5 bases and J by 1 base, with 3 bases of the junction left unmatched. This CDR3 spans 14 amino acids.

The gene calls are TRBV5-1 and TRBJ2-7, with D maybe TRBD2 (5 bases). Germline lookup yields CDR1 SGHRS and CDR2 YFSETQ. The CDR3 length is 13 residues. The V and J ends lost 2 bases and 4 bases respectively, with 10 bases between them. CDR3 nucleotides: TGCGCCAGCAGCTTCCCGGGATTTTACGAGCAGTACTTC. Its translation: CASSFPGFYEQYF.

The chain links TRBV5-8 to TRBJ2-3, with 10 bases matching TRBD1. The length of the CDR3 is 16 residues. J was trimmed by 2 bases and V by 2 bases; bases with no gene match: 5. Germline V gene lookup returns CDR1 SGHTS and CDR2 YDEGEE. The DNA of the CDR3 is TGTGCCAGCAGCTTACGGACAGGGGGGAACACAGATACGCAGTATTTT. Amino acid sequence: CASSLRTGGNTDTQYF.

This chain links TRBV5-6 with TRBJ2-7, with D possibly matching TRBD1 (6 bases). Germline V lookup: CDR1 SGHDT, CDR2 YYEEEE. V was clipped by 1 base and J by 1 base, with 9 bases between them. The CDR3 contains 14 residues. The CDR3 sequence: CASSLLDRSYEQYF. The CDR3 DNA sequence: TGTGCCAGCAGCTTGCTGGACAGATCCTACGAGCAGTACTTC. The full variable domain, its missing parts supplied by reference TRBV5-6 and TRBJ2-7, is DAGVTQSPTHLIKTRGQQVTLRCSPKSGHDTVSWYQQALGQGPQFIFQYYEEEERQRGNFPDRFSGHQFPNYSSELNVNALLLGDSALYLCASSLLDRSYEQYFGPGTRLTVT.

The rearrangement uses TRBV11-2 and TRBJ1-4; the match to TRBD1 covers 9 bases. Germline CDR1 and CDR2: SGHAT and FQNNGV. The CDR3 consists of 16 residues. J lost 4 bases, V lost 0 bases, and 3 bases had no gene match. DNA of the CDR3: TGTGCCAGCAGCTTAGACGACAGGGGGGTTAATGAAAAACTGTTTTTT. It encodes CASSLDDRGVNEKLFF.

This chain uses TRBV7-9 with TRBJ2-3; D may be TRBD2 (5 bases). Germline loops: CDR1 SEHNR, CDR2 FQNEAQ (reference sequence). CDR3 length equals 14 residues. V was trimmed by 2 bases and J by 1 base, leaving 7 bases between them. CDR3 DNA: TGTGCCAGCAGCTTATACGGGGGCACAGATACGCAGTATTTT. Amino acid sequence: CASSLYGGTDTQYF. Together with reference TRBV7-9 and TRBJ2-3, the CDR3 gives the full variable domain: DTGVSQNPRHKITKRGQNVTFRCDPISEHNRLYWYRQTLGQGPEFLTYFQNEAQLEKSRLLSDRFSAERPKGSFSTLEIQRTEQGDSAMYLCASSLYGGTDTQYFGPGTRLTVL.

The CDR3 here is CASSVRQGRDEKLFF. The CDR3 bases are TGTGCCAGCAGCGTAAGACAGGGGAGGGATGAAAAACTGTTTTTT. The chain joins TRBV7-6 to TRBJ1-4; 8 bases are shared with TRBD1. The CDR3 consists of 15 residues. Trimming took 5 bases from V and 6 from J; bases not matched to a gene: 8. The V gene's germline CDR1 is SGHVS and CDR2 FNYEAQ.